Described below is a single TCR beta chain sequence and its context. TCRdb itself ran the 5' RACE reads through MiXCR, one entry per CDR3 protein. The sample lists under 550,000 distinct CDR3 sequences, roughly 18% occurring once. This CDR3 has 13 residues. CDR1 is LNHDA, CDR2 SQIVND, per germline (reference sequence). Trimming took off 6 bases at V and 1 base at J, with 8 bases between the two ends. These data originate in a study of T-cell memory formation after mild COVID-19. This rearrangement joins TRBV19 to TRBJ2-3; no definite D call. The receptor was isolated from a man aged 18 to 29 who had mild COVID-19 (a few samples of this study predate the infection). Cell type and time point are not known. Input material: PBMCs or a T cell subset sorted from them (not recorded which). The CDR3: CASRDGGTDTQYF. The CDR3 DNA sequence: TGTGCCAGTAGGGACGGAGGCACAGATACGCAGTATTTT.